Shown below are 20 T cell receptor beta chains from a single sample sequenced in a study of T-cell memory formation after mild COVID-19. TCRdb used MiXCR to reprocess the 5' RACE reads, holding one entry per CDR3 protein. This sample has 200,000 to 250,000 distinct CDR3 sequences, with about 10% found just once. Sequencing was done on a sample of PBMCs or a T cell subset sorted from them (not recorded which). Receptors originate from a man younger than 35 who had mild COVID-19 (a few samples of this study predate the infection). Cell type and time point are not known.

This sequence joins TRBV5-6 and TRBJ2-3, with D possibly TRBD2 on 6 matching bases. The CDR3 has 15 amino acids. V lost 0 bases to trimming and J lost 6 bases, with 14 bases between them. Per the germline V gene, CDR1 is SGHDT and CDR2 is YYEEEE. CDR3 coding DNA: TGTGCCAGCAGCTTGGTCCGGGGGATTCGGGATACGCAGTATTTT. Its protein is CASSLVRGIRDTQYF.

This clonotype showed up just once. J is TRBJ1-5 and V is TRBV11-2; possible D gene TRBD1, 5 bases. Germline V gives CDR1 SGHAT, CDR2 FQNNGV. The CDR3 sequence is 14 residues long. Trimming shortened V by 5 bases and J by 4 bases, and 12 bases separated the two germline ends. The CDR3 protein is CASSVGTPNQPQHF. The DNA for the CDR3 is TGTGCCAGCAGCGTCGGGACCCCTAATCAGCCCCAGCATTTT.

The CDR3 loop is CASSQGADAKGAFF. The CDR3 bases are TGCGCCAGCAGCCAGGGCGCGGACGCCAAAGGAGCTTTCTTT. The chain combines TRBV4-3 with TRBJ1-1; D gene unclear. The germline CDR1 and CDR2 sequences are LGHNA and YSLEER. CDR3 length: 14 amino acids. Between the trimmed V and J ends, which lost 3 bases and 10 bases, there was a span of 18 bases.

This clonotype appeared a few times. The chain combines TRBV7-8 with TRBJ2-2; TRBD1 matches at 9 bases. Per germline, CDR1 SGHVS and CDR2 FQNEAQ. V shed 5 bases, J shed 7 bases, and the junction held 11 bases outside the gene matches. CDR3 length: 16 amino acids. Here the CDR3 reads CASSPSGTGYDGELFF. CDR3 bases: TGTGCCAGCAGCCCTTCCGGGACAGGGTATGACGGGGAGCTGTTTTTT.

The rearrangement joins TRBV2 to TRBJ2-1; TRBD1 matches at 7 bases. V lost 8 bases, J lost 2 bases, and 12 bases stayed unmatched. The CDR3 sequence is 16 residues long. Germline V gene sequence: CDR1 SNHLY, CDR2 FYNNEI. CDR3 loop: CASRPSPRGPYNEQFF. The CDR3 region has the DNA TGTGCCAGCCGACCTAGCCCTAGGGGGCCCTACAATGAGCAGTTCTTC. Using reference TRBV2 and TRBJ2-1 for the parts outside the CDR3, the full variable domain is EPEVTQTPSHQVTQMGQEVILRCVPISNHLYFYWYRQILGQKVEFLVSFYNNEISEKSEIFDDQFSVERPDGSNFTLKIRSTKLEDSAMYFCASRPSPRGPYNEQFFGPGTRLTVL.

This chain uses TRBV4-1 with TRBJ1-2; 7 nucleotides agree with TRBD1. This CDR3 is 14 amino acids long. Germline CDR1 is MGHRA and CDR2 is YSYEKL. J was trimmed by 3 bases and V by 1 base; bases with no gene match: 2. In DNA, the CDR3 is TGCGCCAGCAGCCAAGCCGGGACAGACTATGGCTACACCTTC. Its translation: CASSQAGTDYGYTF.

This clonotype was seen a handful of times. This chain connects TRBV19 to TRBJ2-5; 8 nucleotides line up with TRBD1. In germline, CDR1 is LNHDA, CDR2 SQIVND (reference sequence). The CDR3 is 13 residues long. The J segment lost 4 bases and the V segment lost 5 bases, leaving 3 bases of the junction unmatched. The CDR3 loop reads CASSETGAETQYF. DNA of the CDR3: TGTGCCAGTAGTGAGACAGGGGCAGAGACCCAGTACTTC. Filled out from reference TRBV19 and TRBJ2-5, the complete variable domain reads DGGITQSPKYLFRKEGQNVTLSCEQNLNHDAMYWYRQDPGQGLRLIYYSQIVNDFQKGDIAEGYSVSREKKESFPLTVTSAQKNPTAFYLCASSETGAETQYFGPGTRLLVL.

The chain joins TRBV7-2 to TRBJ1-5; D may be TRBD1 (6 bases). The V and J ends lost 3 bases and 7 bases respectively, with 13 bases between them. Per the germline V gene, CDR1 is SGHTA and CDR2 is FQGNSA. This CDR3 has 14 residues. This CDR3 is CASSFWGAGQPQHF. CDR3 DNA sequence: TGTGCCAGCAGCTTTTGGGGGGCCGGACAGCCCCAGCATTTT.

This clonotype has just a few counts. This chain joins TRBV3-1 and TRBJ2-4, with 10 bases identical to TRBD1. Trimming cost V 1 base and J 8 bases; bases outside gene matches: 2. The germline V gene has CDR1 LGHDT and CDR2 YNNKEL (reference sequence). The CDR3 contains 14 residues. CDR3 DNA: TGTGCCAGCAGCCAAGGACAGGGGGCGGACATTCAGTACTTC. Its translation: CASSQGQGADIQYF.

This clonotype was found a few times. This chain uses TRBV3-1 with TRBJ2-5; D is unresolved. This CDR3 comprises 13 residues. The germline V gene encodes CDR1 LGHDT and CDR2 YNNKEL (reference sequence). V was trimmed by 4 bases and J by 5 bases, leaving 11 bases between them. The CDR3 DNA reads TGTGCCAGCAGCCCCCGCGGTGTCGAGACCCAGTACTTC. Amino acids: CASSPRGVETQYF.

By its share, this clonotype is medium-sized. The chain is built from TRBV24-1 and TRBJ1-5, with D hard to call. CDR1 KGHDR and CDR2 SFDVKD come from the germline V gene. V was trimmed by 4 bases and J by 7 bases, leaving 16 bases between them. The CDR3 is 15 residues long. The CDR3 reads CATSERWEGEQPQHF. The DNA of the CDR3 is TGTGCCACCAGTGAAAGGTGGGAGGGAGAGCAGCCCCAGCATTTT.

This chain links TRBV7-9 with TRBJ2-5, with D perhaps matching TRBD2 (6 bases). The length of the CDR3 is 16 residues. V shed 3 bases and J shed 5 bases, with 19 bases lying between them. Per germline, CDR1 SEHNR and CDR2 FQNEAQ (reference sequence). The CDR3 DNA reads TGTGCCAGCAGCTTCTTACAGCGGGCCTTGTTGGAGACCCAGTACTTC. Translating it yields CASSFLQRALLETQYF. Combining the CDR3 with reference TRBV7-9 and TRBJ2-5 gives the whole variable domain DTGVSQNPRHKITKRGQNVTFRCDPISEHNRLYWYRQTLGQGPEFLTYFQNEAQLEKSRLLSDRFSAERPKGSFSTLEIQRTEQGDSAMYLCASSFLQRALLETQYFGPGTRLLVL.

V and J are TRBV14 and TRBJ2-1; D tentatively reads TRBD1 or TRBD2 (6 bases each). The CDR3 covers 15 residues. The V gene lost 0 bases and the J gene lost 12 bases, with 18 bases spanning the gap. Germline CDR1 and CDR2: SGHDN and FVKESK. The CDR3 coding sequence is TGTGCCAGCAGCCAAGATCTCCGAGGGGGGTTAGGGCAGTTCTTC. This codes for CASSQDLRGGLGQFF.

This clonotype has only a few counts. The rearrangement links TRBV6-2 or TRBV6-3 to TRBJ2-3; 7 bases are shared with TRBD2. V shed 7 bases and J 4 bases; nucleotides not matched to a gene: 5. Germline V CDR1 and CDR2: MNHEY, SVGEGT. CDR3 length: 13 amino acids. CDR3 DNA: TGTGCCAGCACTTCTAGCGGTGCAGATACGCAGTATTTT. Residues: CASTSSGADTQYF.

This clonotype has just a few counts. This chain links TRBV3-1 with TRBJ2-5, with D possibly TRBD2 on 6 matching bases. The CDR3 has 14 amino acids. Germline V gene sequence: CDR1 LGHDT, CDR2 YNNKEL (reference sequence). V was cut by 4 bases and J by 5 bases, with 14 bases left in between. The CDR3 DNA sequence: TGTGCCAGCAGCCGTACTGGGGGGTCGGAGACCCAGTACTTC. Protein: CASSRTGGSETQYF.

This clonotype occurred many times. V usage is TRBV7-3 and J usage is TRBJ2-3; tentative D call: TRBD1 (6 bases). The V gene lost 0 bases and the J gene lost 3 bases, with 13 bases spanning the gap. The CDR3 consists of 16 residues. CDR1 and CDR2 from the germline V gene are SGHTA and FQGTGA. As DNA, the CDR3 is TGTGCCAGCAGCTTAACCCCTGGGGGCGGTACAGATACGCAGTATTTT. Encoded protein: CASSLTPGGGTDTQYF.

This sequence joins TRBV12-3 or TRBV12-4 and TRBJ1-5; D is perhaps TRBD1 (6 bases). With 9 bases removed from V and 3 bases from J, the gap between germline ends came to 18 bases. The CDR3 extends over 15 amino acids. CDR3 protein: CASGGAEGLNQPQHF. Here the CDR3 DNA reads TGTGCCAGTGGGGGGGCAGAGGGACTCAATCAGCCCCAGCATTTT.

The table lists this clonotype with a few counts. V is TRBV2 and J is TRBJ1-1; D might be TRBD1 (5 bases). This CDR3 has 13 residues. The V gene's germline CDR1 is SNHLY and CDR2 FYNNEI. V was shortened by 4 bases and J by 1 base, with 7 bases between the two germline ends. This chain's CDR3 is CASSAGGNTEAFF. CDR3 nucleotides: TGTGCCAGCAGTGCGGGGGGGAACACTGAAGCTTTCTTT. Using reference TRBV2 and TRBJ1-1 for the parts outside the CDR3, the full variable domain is EPEVTQTPSHQVTQMGQEVILRCVPISNHLYFYWYRQILGQKVEFLVSFYNNEISEKSEIFDDQFSVERPDGSNFTLKIRSTKLEDSAMYFCASSAGGNTEAFFGQGTRLTVV.

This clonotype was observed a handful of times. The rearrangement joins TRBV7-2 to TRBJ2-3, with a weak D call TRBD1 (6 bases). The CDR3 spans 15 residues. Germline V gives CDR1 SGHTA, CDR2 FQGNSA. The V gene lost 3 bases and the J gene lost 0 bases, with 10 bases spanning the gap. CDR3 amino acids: CASSFEGDSTDTQYF. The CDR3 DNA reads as TGTGCCAGCAGCTTCGAGGGGGATAGCACAGATACGCAGTATTTT.

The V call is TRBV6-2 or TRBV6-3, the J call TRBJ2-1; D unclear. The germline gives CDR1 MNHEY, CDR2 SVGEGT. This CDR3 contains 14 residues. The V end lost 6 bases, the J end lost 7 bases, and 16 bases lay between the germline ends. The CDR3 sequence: CASSRGPAENEQFF. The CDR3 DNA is TGTGCCAGCAGCAGAGGCCCCGCAGAGAATGAGCAGTTCTTC.